The 22 T cell receptor beta chains presented below share a single source sample, sequenced in a study of CD8 T cells in Susac syndrome. Random hexamers were used to reverse transcribe roughly 0.5 to 1 ug of RNA. TCRdb reprocessed the immunoSEQ multiplex PCR reads with MiXCR, giving one entry per CDR3 protein. The profile shows approximately 210,000 distinct CDR3 sequences, about 94% of them singletons. Material for sequencing was CD4+ T cells from PBMCs. These TCRs come from a human donor with Susac syndrome.

This rearrangement joins TRBV19 to TRBJ1-5; 9 bases map to TRBD1. The trim removed 5 bases at V and 5 bases at J, leaving 7 bases unmatched. CDR1 is LNHDA, CDR2 SQIVND, per germline (reference sequence). The length of the CDR3 is 15 residues. The CDR3 loop is CASSANRGPDQPQHF. The CDR3 nucleotides read TGTGCCAGTAGTGCCAACAGGGGGCCGGATCAGCCCCAGCATTTT.

The V and J genes are TRBV19 and TRBJ1-5, with unresolved D. The CDR3 consists of 15 residues. The V gene lost 5 bases and the J gene lost 0 bases, with 11 bases spanning the gap. Germline V CDR1 and CDR2: LNHDA, SQIVND (reference sequence). DNA for the CDR3: TGTGCCAGTAGTCCCGCTGCCGATAGCAATCAGCCCCAGCATTTT. This translates into CASSPAADSNQPQHF.

A single count supports this clonotype. The chain links TRBV20-1 to TRBJ2-2, with D maybe TRBD1 (6 bases). Germline CDR1 reads DFQATT; CDR2 reads SNEGSKA (reference sequence). Trimming left V 5 bases short and J 5 bases short, with 18 bases between. This CDR3 comprises 15 residues. CDR3 nucleotide sequence: TGCAGTGCTCATAGCGCACAGGGTAGTACCGGGGAGCTGTTTTTT. It encodes CSAHSAQGSTGELFF.

The V gene is TRBV29-1, the J gene TRBJ1-1, with TRBD1 as a possible D gene (5 bases). From germline, CDR1 is SQVTM and CDR2 ANQGSEA. CDR3 length: 14 amino acids. Trimming took off 4 bases at V and 4 bases at J, with 16 bases between the two ends. In DNA form, the CDR3 reads TGCAGCGTTGTGATGGGGCCGGCGGGCACTGAAGCTTTCTTT. Translation: CSVVMGPAGTEAFF.

The chain joins TRBV4-3 to TRBJ2-1, with D perhaps matching TRBD1 (6 bases). The germline V and J ends were trimmed by 4 bases and 10 bases, with 14 bases remaining between them. The CDR3 totals 13 residues. Looked up from germline, CDR1 is LGHNA and CDR2 is YSLEER. The CDR3 loop reads CASSLNLGTEQFF. The CDR3 DNA sequence: TGCGCCAGCAGCCTAAATTTGGGGACAGAGCAGTTCTTC.

The chain couples TRBV3-1 to TRBJ2-7; the D gene is possibly TRBD1 (5 bases). Germline CDR1 and CDR2: LGHDT and YNNKEL (reference sequence). The ends were cut back, 0 bases at V and 3 bases at J, with 9 bases in the middle. This CDR3 comprises 14 residues. DNA of the CDR3: TGTGCCAGCAGCCAAGATGTCCAGGGCTACGAGCAGTACTTC. It translates to CASSQDVQGYEQYF.

The chain uses TRBV5-4 and TRBJ1-4; D not certain. The CDR3 consists of 16 residues. V lost 4 bases and J lost 2, with 15 bases in between. CDR1 and CDR2 from the germline V gene are SGHNT and YYREEE (reference sequence). The CDR3 region has the DNA TGTGCCAGCAGCCCCGACTCAGGAGCTACTAATGAAAAACTGTTTTTT. Protein sequence: CASSPDSGATNEKLFF.

This chain joins TRBV15 and TRBJ1-3; D is unclear. Trimming removed 0 bases at V and 0 bases at J, with 12 bases between. The CDR3 has 17 residues. Per germline, CDR1 LNHNV and CDR2 YYDKDF (reference sequence). The CDR3 nucleotides read TGTGCCACCAGCAGAGATACTGCACAAGTCTCTGGAAACACCATATATTTT. Translation: CATSRDTAQVSGNTIYF.

The chain combines TRBV19 with TRBJ1-6; D possibly corresponds to TRBD1 (6 bases). Germline CDR1 is LNHDA and CDR2 is SQIVND (reference sequence). The CDR3 length is 13 residues. The ends were cut back, 6 bases at V and 8 bases at J, with 11 bases in the middle. CDR3 amino acids: CASRTGDYSPLHF. In DNA form, the CDR3 reads TGTGCCAGTAGGACAGGCGATTATTCACCCCTCCACTTT.

This clonotype was seen only once. At one end the junction does not follow the germline gene, possibly because of a read error. The chain has TRBV29-1 and TRBJ2-1, with D unclear. The CDR3 length is 14 residues. Germline CDR1 is SQVTM and CDR2 is ANQGSEA. The CDR3 here is CSVDRPGSYNEQSF. DNA of the CDR3: TGCAGCGTTGACAGACCTGGCTCCTACAATGAGCAGTCCTTC.

The rearrangement joins TRBV5-1 to TRBJ2-1, with D tentatively TRBD1 (6 bases). V dropped 2 bases and J dropped 5 bases, with 14 bases sitting between them. This CDR3 contains 15 residues. The germline V gene has CDR1 SGHRS and CDR2 YFSETQ. The CDR3 coding sequence is TGCGCCAGCAGCTTTTTTGGGGGCCCGGACAATGAGCAGTTCTTC. It yields the protein CASSFFGGPDNEQFF.

The chain has TRBV5-1 and TRBJ1-2; D unclear. This CDR3 has 14 residues. The V end was cut by 0 bases, the J end by 2 bases, with 8 bases between. Germline-derived CDR1 and CDR2 are SGHRS and YFSETQ. The CDR3 sequence: CASSLAEQNYGYTF. CDR3 sequence (DNA): TGCGCCAGCAGCTTGGCCGAGCAGAACTATGGCTACACCTTC.

This chain uses TRBV27 with TRBJ1-1, with 8 bases identical to TRBD1. Unmatched junction bases numbered 14, after V lost 5 bases and J lost 3 bases. CDR1 is MNHEY, CDR2 SMNVEV, per germline (reference sequence). This CDR3 contains 17 residues. The CDR3 is CASSPAGGDEADTEAFF. The CDR3 DNA reads as TGTGCCAGCAGTCCAGCAGGGGGCGATGAGGCGGACACTGAAGCTTTCTTT.

The chain has TRBV28 and TRBJ1-4; D is perhaps TRBD1 (6 bases). The V gene's germline CDR1 is MDHEN and CDR2 SYDVKM. The CDR3 contains 14 residues. The V gene lost 5 bases and the J gene lost 6 bases, with 13 bases spanning the gap. The CDR3 DNA is TGTGCCAGCAGTATACAGGGTGGGGATGAAAAACTGTTTTTT. It specifies CASSIQGGDEKLFF. The whole variable domain, remainder taken from reference TRBV28 and TRBJ1-4, is DVKVTQSSRYLVKRTGEKVFLECVQDMDHENMFWYRQDPGLGLRLIYFSYDVKMKEKGDIPEGYSVSREKKERFSLILESASTNQTSMYLCASSIQGGDEKLFFGSGTQLSVL.

The chain links TRBV6-2 or TRBV6-3 to TRBJ2-1; D may be TRBD2 (6 bases). The CDR3 is 13 residues long. Trimming took 5 bases from V and 8 from J, leaving 13 bases between them. Germline V lookup: CDR1 MNHEY, CDR2 SVGEGT. CDR3 protein: CASSKPSSDEQFF. Here the CDR3 DNA reads TGTGCCAGCAGTAAACCCTCTAGCGATGAGCAGTTCTTC.

The CDR3 is CSVGPRFNSYGYTF. The CDR3 coding sequence is TGCAGCGTTGGTCCCAGGTTTAATAGCTATGGCTACACCTTC. This chain connects TRBV29-1 to TRBJ1-2; D gene unclear. The ends were cut back, 4 bases at V and 4 bases at J, with 16 bases in the middle. CDR1 is SQVTM and CDR2 is ANQGSEA in the germline V gene. This CDR3 comprises 14 residues.

V is TRBV11-2 and J is TRBJ2-2, with D perhaps matching TRBD1 or TRBD2 (5 bases each). Germline V gives CDR1 SGHAT, CDR2 FQNNGV. This CDR3 spans 18 amino acids. V gave up 5 bases and J gave up 0 bases, with 19 bases separating them. The chain's CDR3 is CASSPRGTVTANTGELFF. Written as DNA, the CDR3 is TGTGCCAGCAGCCCGAGAGGGACCGTGACGGCGAACACCGGGGAGCTGTTTTTT.

DNA of the CDR3: TGTGCCAGCACCCGACAGGGTTCTGGAAACACCATATATTTT. Translated: CASTRQGSGNTIYF. V and J are TRBV12-3 or TRBV12-4 and TRBJ1-3; 7 nucleotides line up with TRBD1. The CDR3 has 14 residues. V trimming: 7 bases; J trimming: 1 base; junction bases outside the gene matches: 4.

This chain links TRBV15 with TRBJ2-2, with 10 nucleotides matching TRBD1. This CDR3 is 17 amino acids long. J was trimmed by 5 bases and V by 4 bases; bases with no gene match: 10. From germline, CDR1 is LNHNV and CDR2 YYDKDF (reference sequence). CDR3 protein: CATSNPRQGARTGELFF. In DNA, the CDR3 is TGTGCCACCAGCAACCCTCGACAGGGGGCAAGAACCGGGGAGCTGTTTTTT.

This sequence joins TRBV2 and TRBJ1-4; D might be TRBD1 (6 bases). Trimming cost V 7 bases and J 7 bases, with 13 bases left between them. This CDR3 spans 13 amino acids. From germline, CDR1 is SNHLY and CDR2 FYNNEI. The CDR3 reads CASNGQGGEKLFF. As DNA, the CDR3 is TGTGCCAGCAATGGACAAGGGGGTGAAAAACTGTTTTTT. Variable domain in full (rest from reference TRBV2 and TRBJ1-4): EPEVTQTPSHQVTQMGQEVILRCVPISNHLYFYWYRQILGQKVEFLVSFYNNEISEKSEIFDDQFSVERPDGSNFTLKIRSTKLEDSAMYFCASNGQGGEKLFFGSGTQLSVL.

The V call is TRBV20-1, the J call TRBJ1-1, with D tentatively TRBD1 (6 bases). The ends were cut back, 6 bases at V and 0 bases at J, with 11 bases in the middle. Per the germline V gene, CDR1 is DFQATT and CDR2 is SNEGSKA (reference sequence). The CDR3 has 13 residues. In DNA, the CDR3 is TGCAGTGCGGTACAGGGATTGAACACTGAAGCTTTCTTT. Protein product: CSAVQGLNTEAFF.

The gene calls are TRBV5-1 and TRBJ1-4; no clear D. The CDR3 has 12 amino acids. V was clipped by 5 bases and J by 4 bases, with 6 bases between them. Germline CDR1 is SGHRS and CDR2 is YFSETQ. The CDR3 here is CASRTDNEKLFF. The CDR3 DNA reads TGCGCCAGCAGAACAGATAATGAAAAACTGTTTTTT.